The rows below give T cell receptor beta chains drawn from one sample of a study of blood T cell repertoires in COVID-19. Using immunoSEQ multiplex PCR, the repertoire was profiled, and TCRdb retains in-frame clones only, with some absent. The sample includes about 180,000 clones, around 80% of them seen just once. Sequenced material: peripheral blood. Source of these receptors: a man in his 70s with active or convalescent COVID-19. CDR3s include the opening cysteine and the closing phenylalanine or tryptophan. A D gene is named only where the DNA matches it firmly. Expanded clones get a size class; other rows say once, few or many, or leave the size out.

V gene: TRBV5-1
clone size: -
J gene: TRBJ2-5
D gene: TRBD1
CDR3 DNA: TGCGCCAGCAGCGTCGGACAGGGCAGAGAGACCCAGTACTTC
CDR3 protein: CASSVGQGRETQYF

V gene: TRBV4-3
clone size: -
J gene: TRBJ1-2
D gene: -
CDR3 DNA: TGCGCCAGCAGCCAGCGACGAGGGACACAGAACTATGGCTACACCTTC
CDR3 protein: CASSQRRGTQNYGYTF

V gene: TRBV7-9
clone size: -
J gene: TRBJ1-2
D gene: TRBD1
CDR3 DNA: TGTGCCAGCAGCTTAGGACAGGGAGGTGGCTACACCTTC
CDR3 protein: CASSLGQGGGYTF

V gene: TRBV6-2/TRBV6-3
clone size: -
J gene: TRBJ1-4
D gene: TRBD1
CDR3 DNA: TGTGCCAGCAGTTACTGGGGAGGACAGGCCAATGAAAAACTGTTTTTT
CDR3 protein: CASSYWGGQANEKLFF

V gene: TRBV25-1
clone size: once
J gene: TRBJ1-4
D gene: -
CDR3 DNA: TGTGCCAGCAGTGACCTCAGGGAAGGTGGCGAAAAACTGTTTTTT
CDR3 protein: CASSDLREGGEKLFF

V gene: TRBV7-6
clone size: -
J gene: TRBJ2-5
D gene: -
CDR3 DNA: TGTGCCAGCAGCTTAGTTTACGGAGCAGAGACCCAGTACTTC
CDR3 protein: CASSLVYGAETQYF

V gene: TRBV7-2
clone size: -
J gene: TRBJ1-1
D gene: -
CDR3 DNA: TGTGCCAGCAGCCGTCCGGGACTCACGAACACTGAAGCTTTCTTT
CDR3 protein: CASSRPGLTNTEAFF

V gene: TRBV18
clone size: -
J gene: TRBJ1-1
D gene: -
CDR3 DNA: TGTGCCAGCTGCGACAGCCAGAACACTGAAGCTTTCTTT
CDR3 protein: CASCDSQNTEAFF

V gene: TRBV5-1
clone size: -
J gene: TRBJ1-1
D gene: TRBD1
CDR3 DNA: TGCGCCAGCAGCCCCTGGACAGGGGTTACTGAAGCTTTCTTT
CDR3 protein: CASSPWTGVTEAFF

V gene: TRBV4-3
clone size: -
J gene: TRBJ2-7
D gene: -
CDR3 DNA: TGCGCCAGCAGCAGGGACTCCTCGAACCCCTCTCGGGAGCAGTACTTC
CDR3 protein: CASSRDSSNPSREQYF

V gene: TRBV27
clone size: once
J gene: TRBJ1-6
D gene: -
CDR3 DNA: TGTGCCAGCAGTTCACCGAGCGGGGGCGCATCCTATAATTCACCCCTCCACTTT
CDR3 protein: CASSSPSGGASYNSPLHF

V gene: TRBV5-1
clone size: once
J gene: TRBJ2-2
D gene: -
CDR3 DNA: TGCGCCAGCGGGGACATGCAGAACACCGGGGAGCTGTTTTTT
CDR3 protein: CASGDMQNTGELFF

V gene: TRBV20-1
clone size: -
J gene: TRBJ2-7
D gene: TRBD1
CDR3 DNA: TGCAGTGCTAGTGACCCGGGACAGGGTATAGACGAGCAGTACTTC
CDR3 protein: CSASDPGQGIDEQYF

V gene: TRBV30
clone size: -
J gene: TRBJ1-5
D gene: TRBD1
CDR3 DNA: TGTGCCTGGAATAGGGGGCTGGATCAGCCCCAGCATTTT
CDR3 protein: CAWNRGLDQPQHF

V gene: TRBV9
clone size: -
J gene: TRBJ1-2
D gene: TRBD1
CDR3 DNA: TGTGCCAGCAGCATTTCAGGGGGCGCGAGCTATGGCTACACCTTC
CDR3 protein: CASSISGGASYGYTF

V gene: TRBV30
clone size: -
J gene: TRBJ1-4
D gene: TRBD1
CDR3 DNA: TGTGCCTGGACGGTCGCGGCCGGGACAGTTTCTGAAAAACTGTTTTTT
CDR3 protein: CAWTVAAGTVSEKLFF

V gene: TRBV4-3
clone size: -
J gene: TRBJ2-3
D gene: -
CDR3 DNA: TGCGCCAGCAGCCAAGATTCGGGGGTATCGATTGGAATGGCAGATACGCAGTATTTT
CDR3 protein: CASSQDSGVSIGMADTQYF

V gene: TRBV3-1/TRBV3-2
clone size: -
J gene: TRBJ2-1
D gene: TRBD2
CDR3 DNA: TGTGCCAGCAGCCAGGATGGGACTAGCGGGACCGATGAGCAGTTCTTC
CDR3 protein: CASSQDGTSGTDEQFF

V gene: TRBV18
clone size: -
J gene: TRBJ1-1
D gene: TRBD1
CDR3 DNA: TGTGCCAGCTCGGAAGGGACAGCACCCTACACTGAAGCTTTCTTT
CDR3 protein: CASSEGTAPYTEAFF

V gene: TRBV18
clone size: -
J gene: TRBJ2-5
D gene: TRBD1
CDR3 DNA: TGTGCCAGCTCACGCGACAGGGGAGGCTCTTCAGGGGAGACCCAGTACTTC
CDR3 protein: CASSRDRGGSSGETQYF

V gene: TRBV9
clone size: -
J gene: TRBJ1-2
D gene: -
CDR3 DNA: TGTGCCAGCAGCTTGACAGGTGCGAGTGGCTACACCTTC
CDR3 protein: CASSLTGASGYTF

V gene: TRBV19
clone size: few
J gene: TRBJ1-2
D gene: TRBD1
CDR3 DNA: TGTGCCAGCTGCCATACAGGGGGCGGTTATGGCTACACCTTC
CDR3 protein: CASCHTGGGYGYTF

V gene: TRBV4-3
clone size: few
J gene: TRBJ2-5
D gene: -
CDR3 DNA: TGCGCCAGCAGCCAAGCCCCCAGGGGTTCGGCGGAGACCCAGTACTTC
CDR3 protein: CASSQAPRGSAETQYF

V gene: TRBV12-3/TRBV12-4
clone size: -
J gene: TRBJ1-2
D gene: -
CDR3 DNA: TGTGCCAGCAGAGACAGCTCTCGAGTGGGCTACACCTTC
CDR3 protein: CASRDSSRVGYTF

V gene: TRBV7-2
clone size: -
J gene: TRBJ2-6
D gene: -
CDR3 DNA: TGTGCCAGCAGCTCTGGGAGCTCTGGGGCCAACGTCCTGACTTTC
CDR3 protein: CASSSGSSGANVLTF

V gene: TRBV6-5
clone size: once
J gene: TRBJ1-2
D gene: TRBD1
CDR3 DNA: TGTGCCAGCAGTTATTCGGGACAGCACTATGGCTACACCTTC
CDR3 protein: CASSYSGQHYGYTF

V gene: TRBV6-6
clone size: few
J gene: TRBJ2-7
D gene: -
CDR3 DNA: TGTGCCAGCAGTCCGGAACCAAAGGGCGGGACCTCCTACGAGCAGTACTTC
CDR3 protein: CASSPEPKGGTSYEQYF

V gene: TRBV9
clone size: -
J gene: TRBJ2-3
D gene: -
CDR3 DNA: TGTGCCAGCAGCGCAGGGGAGGGACGTGGTGAAGATACGCAGTATTTT
CDR3 protein: CASSAGEGRGEDTQYF

V gene: TRBV6-5
clone size: -
J gene: TRBJ1-1
D gene: TRBD1
CDR3 DNA: TGTGCCAGCAGCAAACAGGGGGCTGGAACTGAAGCTTTCTTT
CDR3 protein: CASSKQGAGTEAFF

V gene: TRBV5-1
clone size: -
J gene: TRBJ2-5
D gene: -
CDR3 DNA: TGCGCCAGCAGCTTGGTGCACAGGGCTCAAGAGACCCAGTACTTC
CDR3 protein: CASSLVHRAQETQYF

V gene: TRBV29-1
clone size: -
J gene: TRBJ2-7
D gene: -
CDR3 DNA: TGCAGCGTTGAATTCGGGGGAATGAGTCGGGTACGAGGGGAGCAGTACTTC
CDR3 protein: CSVEFGGMSRVRGEQYF

V gene: TRBV25-1
clone size: -
J gene: TRBJ2-7
D gene: -
CDR3 DNA: TGTGCCAGCAGTGACCCCGGGGGCGGGAGCTACGAGCAGTACTTC
CDR3 protein: CASSDPGGGSYEQYF

V gene: TRBV18
clone size: -
J gene: TRBJ2-1
D gene: TRBD2
CDR3 DNA: TGTGCCAGCTCACCCCCCGGGCTAGCGGACGCTACTAAGCAGTTCTTC
CDR3 protein: CASSPPGLADATKQFF

V gene: TRBV14
clone size: -
J gene: TRBJ1-6
D gene: -
CDR3 DNA: TGTGCCAGCAGCGTCTTGAGGGATTCACCCCTCCACTTT
CDR3 protein: CASSVLRDSPLHF

V gene: TRBV7-9
clone size: -
J gene: TRBJ1-1
D gene: -
CDR3 DNA: TGTGCCAGCAGCTTCGACAGTCTGGTAGCTTTCTTT
CDR3 protein: CASSFDSLVAFF

V gene: TRBV21-1
clone size: -
J gene: TRBJ1-1
D gene: -
CDR3 DNA: TGTGCCAGCAGCGACCTCAAGGACGGGGGGAGGGCTTTCTTT
CDR3 protein: CASSDLKDGGRAFF

V gene: TRBV9
clone size: -
J gene: TRBJ2-1
D gene: -
CDR3 DNA: TGTGCCAGCAGCGTAGGAGGAGACTCCTACAATGAGCAGTTCTTC
CDR3 protein: CASSVGGDSYNEQFF

V gene: TRBV7-9
clone size: -
J gene: TRBJ2-6
D gene: -
CDR3 DNA: TGTGCCAGCAGCTTTGACAGGAGCTCTGGGGCCAACGTCCTGACTTTC
CDR3 protein: CASSFDRSSGANVLTF

V gene: TRBV7-6
clone size: many
J gene: TRBJ2-1
D gene: -
CDR3 DNA: TGTGCCAGCAGCTTAGATGGGCGAGCGGCCGGTGGGAATGAGCAGTTCTTC
CDR3 protein: CASSLDGRAAGGNEQFF

V gene: TRBV10-3
clone size: -
J gene: TRBJ1-3
D gene: TRBD1
CDR3 DNA: TGTGCCATCAGTGAGGCGATTAGGGACAGGGGTTCCGCTGGAAACACCATATATTTT
CDR3 protein: CAISEAIRDRGSAGNTIYF

V gene: TRBV30
clone size: -
J gene: TRBJ2-5
D gene: TRBD1
CDR3 DNA: TGTGCCTGGAGTGCATGGGAAGACAGGGCGAAAGAGACCCAGTACTTC
CDR3 protein: CAWSAWEDRAKETQYF

V gene: TRBV6-6
clone size: -
J gene: TRBJ1-4
D gene: TRBD1
CDR3 DNA: TGTGCCAGCAGTTACGAGGGACAGGGGCATGAAAAACTGTTTTTT
CDR3 protein: CASSYEGQGHEKLFF

V gene: TRBV7-9
clone size: -
J gene: TRBJ2-7
D gene: -
CDR3 DNA: TGTGCCAGCAGCACCGCCGGGTACGAGCAGTACTTC
CDR3 protein: CASSTAGYEQYF

V gene: TRBV2
clone size: -
J gene: TRBJ1-6
D gene: -
CDR3 DNA: TGTGCCAGCATCCCGTCCGTTGGGGGGGAATCACCCCTCCACTTT
CDR3 protein: CASIPSVGGESPLHF

V gene: TRBV6-1
clone size: few
J gene: TRBJ2-1
D gene: -
CDR3 DNA: TGTGCCAGCAGTGAAACCGTGAGCTCCTACAATGAGCAGTTCTTC
CDR3 protein: CASSETVSSYNEQFF

V gene: TRBV30
clone size: -
J gene: TRBJ2-7
D gene: -
CDR3 DNA: TGTGCCTGGAGCTTAACAGGGACCTCCTACGAGCAGTACTTC
CDR3 protein: CAWSLTGTSYEQYF

V gene: TRBV27
clone size: -
J gene: TRBJ2-3
D gene: -
CDR3 DNA: TGTGCCAGCAGCAACCCAGTCACAGATACGCAGTATTTT
CDR3 protein: CASSNPVTDTQYF

V gene: TRBV2
clone size: -
J gene: TRBJ1-1
D gene: -
CDR3 DNA: TGTGCCAGCAGAGCCGAAACGAACACTGAAGCTTTCTTT
CDR3 protein: CASRAETNTEAFF

V gene: TRBV19
clone size: -
J gene: TRBJ1-2
D gene: TRBD1
CDR3 DNA: TGTGCCAGCACTGACAGGGAAGACTATGGCTACACCTTC
CDR3 protein: CASTDREDYGYTF

V gene: TRBV4-3
clone size: -
J gene: TRBJ1-6
D gene: TRBD1
CDR3 DNA: TGCGCCAGCAGCCAAGAATGGGACAGAGGATCACCCCTCCACTTT
CDR3 protein: CASSQEWDRGSPLHF

V gene: TRBV6-5
clone size: -
J gene: TRBJ1-2
D gene: TRBD1
CDR3 DNA: TGTGCCAGCAGCAAACAGGGGGCTAACTATGGCTACACCTTC
CDR3 protein: CASSKQGANYGYTF

V gene: TRBV30
clone size: -
J gene: TRBJ2-3
D gene: TRBD1
CDR3 DNA: TGTGCCTGGAGCGTTGCCCGACAGGGAATCGCAGATACGCAGTATTTT
CDR3 protein: CAWSVARQGIADTQYF